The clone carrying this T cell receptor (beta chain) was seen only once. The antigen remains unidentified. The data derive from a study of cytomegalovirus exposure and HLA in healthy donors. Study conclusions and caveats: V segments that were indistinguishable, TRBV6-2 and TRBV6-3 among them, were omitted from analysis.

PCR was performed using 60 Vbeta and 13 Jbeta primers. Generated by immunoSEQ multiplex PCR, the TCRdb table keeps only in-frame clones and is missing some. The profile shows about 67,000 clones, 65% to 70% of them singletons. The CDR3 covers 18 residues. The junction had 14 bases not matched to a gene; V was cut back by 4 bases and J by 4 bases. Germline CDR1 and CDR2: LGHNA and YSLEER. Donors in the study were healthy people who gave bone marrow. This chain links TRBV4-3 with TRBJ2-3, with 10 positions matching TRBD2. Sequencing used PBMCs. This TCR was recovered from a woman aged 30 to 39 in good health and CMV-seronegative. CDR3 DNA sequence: TGCGCCAGCAGCCGACTAACTGGGAGCGGGGGGGAAGCAGATACGCAGTATTTT. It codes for CASSRLTGSGGEADTQYF.